This T cell receptor beta chain derives from a study of T cells in narcolepsy. Study-wide findings and caveats: HCRT-specific and TRIB2-specific autoreactive clonotypes appeared among same-patient CSF and blood CD4+ clonotypes.

About this clone itself: The antigen remains unidentified.

Assay used: immunoSEQ multiplex PCR; TCRdb lists only in-frame clones, some missing. This sample has about 34,000 clones, with around four fifths found just once. Trimming pared 2 bases from V and 1 base from J, leaving 9 bases between. Germline V gene lookup returns CDR1 MNHEY and CDR2 SMNVEV (reference sequence). This CDR3 spans 15 amino acids. This chain links TRBV27 with TRBJ2-1, with a tentative D call TRBD2 (5 bases). The sequenced sample consisted of CD45RA- memory CD4+ T cells from PBMCs. The receptor comes from a human donor with narcolepsy. As DNA, the CDR3 is TGTGCCAGCAGTTTAGAGGGATCTTCCTACAATGAGCAGTTCTTC. The encoded protein is CASSLEGSSYNEQFF.